This is a list of T cell receptor beta chains from one sample in a study of OX40 agonist ivuxolimab in advanced cancers. Here immunoSEQ multiplex PCR was the method, and the copy in TCRdb shows in-frame clones only, minus some. This sample has over 85,000 clones, with roughly 90% found just once. Sample: CD4+ or CD8+ T cells sorted from blood, taken in a trial of the OX40 agonist ivuxolimab. Receptors originate from an adult with an advanced solid tumor such as melanoma, head and neck, liver or kidney cancer. CDR3s include the opening cysteine and the closing phenylalanine or tryptophan. Each record gives: V gene, J gene, CDR3 protein.

TRBV7-2	TRBJ2-7	CASSSGLAGGPPYF
TRBV7-2	TRBJ2-1	CASSYRLAGNNEQFF
TRBV5-1	TRBJ2-2	CASSLYDLGTTLTGELFF
TRBV7-2	TRBJ2-7	CASSTYVAGNEQYF
TRBV6-6	TRBJ2-6	CASSLDFSGANVLTF
TRBV4-3	TRBJ2-1	CASSQEGLAGTVNEQFF
TRBV5-1	TRBJ2-6	CASSSGTSAHSGANVLTF
TRBV27	TRBJ1-2	CASSLAGTYGYTF
TRBV5-1	TRBJ2-7	CASSLGLAGDLSYEQYF
TRBV25-1	TRBJ2-1	CASSEGLAGVNEQFF
TRBV7-9	TRBJ2-7	CASSPDWGAGGTYEQYF
TRBV5-1	TRBJ1-1	CASSLQAMNTEAFF
TRBV7-9	TRBJ2-1	CASSAWSGRAYNEQFF
TRBV27	TRBJ1-2	CASSFLTGGPSGYTF
TRBV6-6	TRBJ1-2	CASSYSDRVYGYTF
TRBV4-1	TRBJ2-2	CASSRGAGRNTGELFF
TRBV11-2	TRBJ1-3	CASSLGQMRSGNTIYF
TRBV5-1	TRBJ2-5	CASSLTGARDWETQYF
TRBV7-9	TRBJ1-3	CASSVGVSGNTIYF
TRBV4-2	TRBJ1-4	CASSQDFAGLGEKLFF
TRBV27	TRBJ2-3	CASSSTRVVQYF
TRBV28	TRBJ2-1	CASKSQYNEQFF
TRBV10-3	TRBJ2-1	CAISEQTSGYSSYNEQFF
TRBV18	TRBJ1-3	CASSPLPGVGNTIYF
TRBV7-2	TRBJ1-2	CASSGDGQGYYGYTF
TRBV4-2	TRBJ1-5	CASSQAGETGATNQPQHF
TRBV7-9	TRBJ1-1	CASSLVEGSEAFF
TRBV19	TRBJ2-7	CASSTPQGGTSYEQYF
TRBV10-2	TRBJ2-1	CASTDRGGSGNEQFF
TRBV19	TRBJ1-1	CASTREGNTEAFF
TRBV6-6	TRBJ1-1	CASSREFNLEAFF
TRBV19	TRBJ2-5	CASSDLRTPRETQYF
TRBV11-1	TRBJ1-2	CASSLGSGDGYTF
TRBV7-3	TRBJ2-5	CASSLGVRQETQYF
TRBV7-9	TRBJ2-3	CASSRRASGTDTQYF
TRBV7-2	TRBJ2-7	CASSAGPTYEQYF
TRBV5-1	TRBJ2-2	CASSSTGLAGGPNTGELFF
TRBV6-1	TRBJ2-5	CASSEGGSWQETQYF
TRBV4-2	TRBJ1-1	CASSQDFRVEMNTEAFF
TRBV27	TRBJ2-7	CASSRDGRNEQYF
TRBV2	TRBJ2-7	CASTGLAGVGNEQYF
TRBV5-1	TRBJ1-3	CASSRSGFGDNTIYF
TRBV30	TRBJ1-1	CAWSVSQNTEAFF
TRBV6-1	TRBJ1-5	CASSEAFGIKSNQPQHF
TRBV6-1	TRBJ2-2	CASAGRWTEDGELFF
TRBV28	TRBJ2-3	CASSSSGTGADTQYF
TRBV9	TRBJ2-1	CASSAVWGSDEQFF
TRBV9	TRBJ2-3	CASSGTSGRLTDTQYF
TRBV2	TRBJ2-5	CAREGASGRAGAQYF
TRBV7-2	TRBJ2-7	CASSLDYRIEQYF
TRBV6-1	TRBJ2-7	CASSEFYEQYF
TRBV28	TRBJ1-4	CASSTRPVNEKLFF
TRBV6-5	TRBJ2-1	CASSTRGHNEQFF
TRBV27	TRBJ2-1	CAGSGTSFSSYNEQFF
TRBV4-2	TRBJ2-1	CASSQGRGRHNEQFF
TRBV5-1	TRBJ2-1	CASSLALDSYNEQFF
TRBV4-2	TRBJ1-1	CASSQDETVNTEAFF
TRBV30	TRBJ1-3	CAWATGTVGGSGNTIYF